The 2 T cell receptor beta chains in this list originate from one sample, sequenced in a study of cytomegalovirus exposure and HLA in healthy donors. Use of 60 Vbeta and 13 Jbeta primers characterized the PCR. Only in-frame clones appear in the TCRdb table, and some are missing; sequencing was by immunoSEQ multiplex PCR. This sample yields 65,000 to 80,000 clones, of which about four fifths are seen a single time; around 8.9% belongs to the top ten. Material: PBMCs. The receptors derive from a woman aged 35 to 49 in good health and CMV-seropositive.

The chain has TRBV5-1 and TRBJ1-1, with D tentatively TRBD1 (6 bases). The CDR3 is 14 residues long. Germline V lookup: CDR1 SGHRS, CDR2 YFSETQ. V lost 0 bases, J lost 6 bases, and 12 bases lay in between. The CDR3 protein is CASSLAGGAAEAFF. The CDR3 DNA sequence: TGCGCCAGCAGCTTGGCCGGGGGGGCCGCTGAAGCTTTCTTT.

The chain recombines TRBV19 with TRBJ2-1, with TRBD2 matching over 8 bases. The CDR3 sequence is 16 residues long. V gave up 3 bases and J gave up 7 bases; unmatched junction bases: 11. Germline-derived CDR1 and CDR2 are LNHDA and SQIVND (reference sequence). This CDR3 reads CASSISGTRVKNEQFF. The DNA for the CDR3 is TGTGCCAGTAGTATCTCCGGGACTAGGGTGAAGAATGAGCAGTTCTTC.